What follows describes a single TCR beta chain. Individuals aged roughly 18 to 95 years were recruited from fewer than 25 US areas. Grouping used clinical history reported by participants in a survey and questionnaire. This entry is derived from a study of blood T cell repertoires in COVID-19. Study overall: The analysed material was cDNA or gDNA that came from T cells, B-cell-depleted T cells, or PBMCs.

Authors' methods: Amplification with reference gene primers provided the estimates of nucleated cell counts. The method was immunoSEQ multiplex PCR; TCRdb's version includes in-frame clones alone and lacks a portion of them. From that table come the V and J calls and clone size; the DNA was used to work out D and trimming. The sample carries approximately 250,000 clones, 85% to 90% recorded once. The germline V gene has CDR1 DFQATT and CDR2 SNEGSKA (reference sequence). Trimming took off 3 bases at V and 0 bases at J, with 12 bases between the two ends. The CDR3 covers 14 residues. V and J are TRBV20-1 and TRBJ2-7; D is possibly TRBD2 (5 bases). The sequence was collected from a woman in her twenties or thirties with acute COVID-19. The specimen was PBMCs or T cells enriched from blood (not recorded which). CDR3 protein: CSASLIGSSYEQYF. The CDR3 bases are TGCAGTGCTAGTTTAATTGGGAGCTCCTACGAGCAGTACTTC.